What follows describes a single T cell receptor beta chain. Antigen specificity is unknown. The V and J ends lost 1 base and 7 bases respectively, with 12 bases between them. This CDR3 region has 14 residues. Looked up from germline, CDR1 is SGHAT and CDR2 is FQNNGV. The data derive from a study of blood T cells in healthy people across ages. Study-level background: Capture by template switching was about one barcoded beta molecule per two T cells. General study findings and limits: The unsorted PBMCs prevented any conclusive comparison of naive versus antigen-experienced cells.

The sample providers were healthy Caucasian people from Russia, aged about 6 to 90. The use of a sample-barcoded 5' primer and a J-beta primer mix characterized a second PCR of 7 to 11 cycles. Carrying 12 random nucleotides, a template-switch adaptor labeled each individual cDNA molecule. TCRdb analysed the 5' RACE reads with MiXCR anew, one entry per CDR3 protein. The table lists 1.4 million to 1.5 million distinct CDR3 sequences, roughly 40% of them singletons. The receptor's source is a woman aged 18 to 35 in good health. Sample: blood. V and J are TRBV11-2 and TRBJ2-3; D is perhaps TRBD1 (6 bases). The CDR3 here is CASSLGSGVNTQYF. The CDR3, as DNA: TGTGCCAGCAGCTTAGGGTCAGGGGTAAATACGCAGTATTTT.